The present T cell receptor beta chain was sequenced within a study of Ad26.COV2.S vaccination and SARS-CoV-2 variants listed by TCRdb under 2021. Study-level background: Donors in the vaccine arm were drawn from COV1001, a multicentre, randomized, double-blind, placebo-controlled phase I-IIa trial testing Ad26.COV2.S in healthy adults. Ad26.COV2.S was administered intramuscularly at 5 x 10^10 or 1 x 10^11 viral particles, either as a single shot or as two shots given 56 days apart. TCRbeta repertoire sequencing served as the tool for gauging how specific and how broad the SARS-CoV-2-reactive T cell receptors were following Ad26.COV2.S vaccination. The TCR-sequenced set comprised approximately 30 samples: around 20 Ad26.COV2.S vaccine recipients, 5 placebo recipients and 8 SARS-CoV-2 convalescent individuals. Participants in the trial were split at random into five groups of five each, receiving low-dose or high-dose Ad26.COV2.S once or twice, or else placebo on both occasions. Throughout the experiments and outcome assessment, investigators stayed blinded to trial group allocation. Results the study describes overall, beyond this receptor: Comparing responses between vaccine doses or regimens was not something the study was powered to do. Higher spike-specific TCR breadth was observed in Ad26.COV2.S recipients than in placebo recipients (P = 0.0014). Vaccine and placebo recipients had similar non-spike TCR breadth, a finding consistent with the vaccine containing only spike. It was noted by the authors that total T cell responses may have been underestimated by the TCR breadth and depth analyses. After vaccination, substantial breadth of spike-specific CD8+ and CD4+ T cell responses was reported.

The CDR3 runs 14 residues from the cysteine to the phenylalanine. The sequence is cut down to CDR3 DNA, 42 bases in frame from base 1. V loses 2 bases at its end and J loses 7 bases; junction bases beyond the gene matches: 7. Via the germline V gene, CDR1 is SGHTA and CDR2 FQGNSA. The immunoSEQ Assay was the method used to sequence TCRbeta CDR3 regions. After extraction, genomic DNA underwent amplification by bias-controlled multiplex PCR, followed by high-throughput sequencing. For the original study's pipeline: Collapsing and filtering of sequences were performed to quantify the absolute abundance of each unique TCRbeta CDR3 region. T cell fraction was estimated by normalization of TCRbeta template counts to usable DNA, with usable DNA being measured through amplification of reference genes present in all nucleated cells. Repertoire TCRs were annotated as SARS-CoV-2-specific by exact matching of V gene, CDR3 amino acid sequence and J gene to a known reactive TCR set. The reference SARS-CoV-2 TCR set was obtained from MIRA and was filtered for enrichment in COVID-19-positive ImmuneCODE repertoires, whereby public or cross-reactive TCRs were removed. Using the MIRA antigens, annotated TCRs were further analysed by specific ORF or by position within an ORF. Breadth was defined as annotated unique rearrangements over total unique productive rearrangements; depth was the summed frequency of those rearrangements. Two-sided Wilcoxon rank-sum tests were used to compare TCR breadth between groups. As stored in TCRdb, this immuneACCESS dataset retains in-frame rearrangements with V and J assigned. A fraction of the clones does not appear; measured against another copy, unresolved V genes explain less than half of the discrepancy, and the remainder lacks a known reason. The V and J calls and clone size come from that table; D and trimming were worked out from the DNA. In all, the sample holds a few hundred thousand clones, and under 90% of those were seen once. Clones ranked in the top ten supply about 5.4% of the sample.

Note on this clone: The target of this receptor is not known. Per-nucleotide qualities are absent, and no much larger clonotype sits a single base away.

This specimen's treatment or condition label, interpreted: roughly 18 received Ad26.COV2.S at low or high dose, single or two shots; 5 received placebo; per-sample allocation not given. Repertoires of vaccine and placebo recipients were sequenced from samples taken on day 63 after the first injection. Between 29 July and 7 August 2020, Cohort 1b enrolled 25 adults aged 18-55 years at one site in Boston, USA. Ad26.COV2.S was a replication-incompetent adenovirus type 26 vector that expressed a prefusion-stabilized SARS-CoV-2 spike protein derived from the original Wuhan strain. The origin of this receptor is a person between 18 and 59 years old who received the Ad26.COV2.S COVID-19 vaccine or a placebo. Sequenced material: peripheral blood, taken in a trial of Ad26.COV2.S vaccine versus placebo. Rearrangement joined TRBV7-2 to TRBJ1-2; 7 of the junction bases match TRBD1. The CDR3 is CASSLSEGAGGYTF. The sequenced DNA is TGTGCCAGCAGCTTATCAGAGGGGGCGGGTGGCTACACCTTC.